This T cell receptor beta chain was captured in a study of cytomegalovirus exposure and HLA in healthy donors. V gave up 1 base and J gave up 2 bases; unmatched junction bases: 14. The CDR3 is 18 residues long. From germline, CDR1 is SGHNT and CDR2 YYREEE (reference sequence). Primers for the PCR totalled 60 Vbeta and 13 Jbeta. Using immunoSEQ multiplex PCR, the repertoire was profiled, and TCRdb retains in-frame clones only, with some absent. The repertoire holds more than 70,000 clones, with 76% as singletons. Sequenced sample: PBMCs. This chain joins TRBV5-4 and TRBJ1-1, with 7 positions matching TRBD1. This receptor was identified in a middle-aged man in good health and CMV-seronegative. The CDR3 DNA sequence: TGTGCCAGCAGCTTGATTGGGCAGGGGGGTCGAATTAACACTGAAGCTTTCTTT. Protein sequence: CASSLIGQGGRINTEAFF.